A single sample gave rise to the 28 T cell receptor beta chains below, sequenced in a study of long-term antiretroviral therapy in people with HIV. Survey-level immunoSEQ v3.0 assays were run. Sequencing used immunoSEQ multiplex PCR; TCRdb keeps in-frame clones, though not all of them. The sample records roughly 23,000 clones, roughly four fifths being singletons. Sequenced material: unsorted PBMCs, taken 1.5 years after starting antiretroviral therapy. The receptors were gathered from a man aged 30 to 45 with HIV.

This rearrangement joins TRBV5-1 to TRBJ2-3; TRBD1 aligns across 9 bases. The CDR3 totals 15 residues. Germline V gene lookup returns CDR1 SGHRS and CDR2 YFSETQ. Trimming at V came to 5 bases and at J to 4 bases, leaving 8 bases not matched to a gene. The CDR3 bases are TGCGCCAGCAGGCCGGGACAGGGATTGGCAGATACGCAGTATTTT. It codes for CASRPGQGLADTQYF. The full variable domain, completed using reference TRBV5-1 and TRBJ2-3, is KAGVTQTPRYLIKTRGQQVTLSCSPISGHRSVSWYQQTPGQGLQFLFEYFSETQRNKGNFPGRFSGRQFSNSRSEMNVSTLELGDSALYLCASRPGQGLADTQYFGPGTRLTVL.

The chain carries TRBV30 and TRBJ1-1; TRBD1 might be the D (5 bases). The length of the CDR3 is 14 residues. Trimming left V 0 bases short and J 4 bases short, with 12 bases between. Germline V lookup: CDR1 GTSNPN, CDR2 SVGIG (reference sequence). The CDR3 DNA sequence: TGTGCCTGGAGTGTACCAGGGTTAAGCACTGAAGCTTTCTTT. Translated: CAWSVPGLSTEAFF.

For the CDR3, the DNA is TGTGCCAGCAGCTGGGCCACGCTGGGTCGGTATGGCTACACCTTC. The encoded protein is CASSWATLGRYGYTF. The gene calls are TRBV5-8 and TRBJ1-2; D not certain. Deletions cut 3 bases from V and 5 bases from J, with 17 bases between. The CDR3 covers 15 residues. The germline gives CDR1 SGHTS, CDR2 YDEGEE. Using reference TRBV5-8 and TRBJ1-2 for the parts outside the CDR3, the full variable domain is EAGVTQSPTHLIKTRGQQATLRCSPISGHTSVYWYQQALGLGLQFLLWYDEGEERNRGNFPPRFSGRQFPNYSSELNVNALELEDSALYLCASSWATLGRYGYTFGSGTRLTVV.

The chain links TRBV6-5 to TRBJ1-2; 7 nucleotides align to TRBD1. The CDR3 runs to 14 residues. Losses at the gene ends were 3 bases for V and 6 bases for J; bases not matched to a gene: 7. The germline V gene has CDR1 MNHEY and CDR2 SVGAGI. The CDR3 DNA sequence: TGTGCCAGCAGTTATGTACAGGGGATGGATGGCTACACCTTC. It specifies CASSYVQGMDGYTF.

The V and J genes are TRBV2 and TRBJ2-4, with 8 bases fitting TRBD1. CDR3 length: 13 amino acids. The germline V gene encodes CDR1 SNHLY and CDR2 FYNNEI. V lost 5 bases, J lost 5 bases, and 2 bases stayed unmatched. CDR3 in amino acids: CASSQDRENIQYF. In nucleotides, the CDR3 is TGTGCCAGCAGTCAGGACAGGGAAAACATTCAGTACTTC. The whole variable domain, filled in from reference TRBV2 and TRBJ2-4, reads EPEVTQTPSHQVTQMGQEVILRCVPISNHLYFYWYRQILGQKVEFLVSFYNNEISEKSEIFDDQFSVERPDGSNFTLKIRSTKLEDSAMYFCASSQDRENIQYFGAGTRLSVL.

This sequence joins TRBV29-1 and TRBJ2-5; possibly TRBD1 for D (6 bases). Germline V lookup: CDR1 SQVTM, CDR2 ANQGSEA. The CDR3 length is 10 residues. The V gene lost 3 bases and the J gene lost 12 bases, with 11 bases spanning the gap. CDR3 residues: CSVDVQGKYF. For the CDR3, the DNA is TGCAGCGTTGATGTACAGGGAAAGTACTTC.

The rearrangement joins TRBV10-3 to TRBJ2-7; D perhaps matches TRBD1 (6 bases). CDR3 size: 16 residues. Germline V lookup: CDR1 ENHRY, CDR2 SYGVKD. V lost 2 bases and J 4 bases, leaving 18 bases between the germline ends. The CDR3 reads CAISEGSGGSPYEQYF. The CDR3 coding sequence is TGTGCCATCAGTGAGGGTAGTGGGGGCAGTCCATACGAGCAGTACTTC.

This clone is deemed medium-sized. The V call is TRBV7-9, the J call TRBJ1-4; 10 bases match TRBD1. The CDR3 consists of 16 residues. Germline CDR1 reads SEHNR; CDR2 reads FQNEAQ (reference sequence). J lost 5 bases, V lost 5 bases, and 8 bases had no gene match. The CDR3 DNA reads TGTGCCAGCAGCGTCGGGACAGGGGAAACGAATGAAAAACTGTTTTTT. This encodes CASSVGTGETNEKLFF.

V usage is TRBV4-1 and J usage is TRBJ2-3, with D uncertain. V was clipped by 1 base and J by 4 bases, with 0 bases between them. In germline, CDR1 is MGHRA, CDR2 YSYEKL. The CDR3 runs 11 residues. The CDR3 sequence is CASSQADTQYF. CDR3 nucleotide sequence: TGCGCCAGCAGCCAAGCAGATACGCAGTATTTT.

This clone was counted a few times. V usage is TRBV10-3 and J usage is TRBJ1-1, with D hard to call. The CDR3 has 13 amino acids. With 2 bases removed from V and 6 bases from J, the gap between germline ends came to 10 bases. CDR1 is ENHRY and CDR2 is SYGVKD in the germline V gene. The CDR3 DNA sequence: TGTGCCATCAGTGAGCGTAAGGACGCTGAAGCTTTCTTT. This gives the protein CAISERKDAEAFF.

CDR3: CASSYGRVGTNYGYTF. The CDR3 DNA is TGCGCCAGCAGCTATGGTAGGGTGGGGACTAACTATGGCTACACCTTC. The J gene is TRBJ1-2, the V gene TRBV5-1; D is undetermined. The CDR3 spans 16 residues. Germline values: CDR1 SGHRS, CDR2 YFSETQ. V lost 3 bases to trimming and J lost 0 bases, with 15 bases between them.

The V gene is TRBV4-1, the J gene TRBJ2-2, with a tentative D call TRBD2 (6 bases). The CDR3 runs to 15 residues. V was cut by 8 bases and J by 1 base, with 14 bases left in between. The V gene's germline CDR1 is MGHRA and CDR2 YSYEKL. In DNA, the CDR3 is TGCGCCAGCGGAGCTAGGCGGGAGAACACCGGGGAGCTGTTTTTT. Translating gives CASGARRENTGELFF.

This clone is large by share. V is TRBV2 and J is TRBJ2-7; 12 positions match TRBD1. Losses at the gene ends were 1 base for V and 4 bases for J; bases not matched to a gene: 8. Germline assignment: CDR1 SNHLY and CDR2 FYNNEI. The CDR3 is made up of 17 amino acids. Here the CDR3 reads CASSEEGTGGAEYEQYF. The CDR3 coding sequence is TGTGCCAGCAGTGAAGAAGGGACAGGGGGCGCGGAATACGAGCAGTACTTC.

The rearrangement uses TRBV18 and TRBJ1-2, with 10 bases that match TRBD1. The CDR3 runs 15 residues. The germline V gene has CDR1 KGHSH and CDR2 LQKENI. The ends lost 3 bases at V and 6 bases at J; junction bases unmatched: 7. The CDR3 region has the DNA TGTGCCAGCTCACCTGAAGGACAGGGGGTCCATGGCTACACCTTC. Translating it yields CASSPEGQGVHGYTF.

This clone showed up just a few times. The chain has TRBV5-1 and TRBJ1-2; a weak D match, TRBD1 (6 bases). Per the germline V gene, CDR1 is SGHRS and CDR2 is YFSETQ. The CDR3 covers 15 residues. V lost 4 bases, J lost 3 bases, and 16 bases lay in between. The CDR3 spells CASSPGAGVYYGYTF. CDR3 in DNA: TGCGCCAGCAGCCCTGGGGCAGGGGTTTACTATGGCTACACCTTC.

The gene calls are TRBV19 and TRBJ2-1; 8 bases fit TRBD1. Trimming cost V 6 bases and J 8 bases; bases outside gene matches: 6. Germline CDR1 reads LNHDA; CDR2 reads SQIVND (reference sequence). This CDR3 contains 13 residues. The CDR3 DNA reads TGTGCCAGTAGGCCGCAGGGGGCGGATGAGCAGTTCTTC. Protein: CASRPQGADEQFF.

CDR3 nucleotide sequence: TGTGCCAGCAGCTTGACGGGGAACACTGAAGCTTTCTTT. Protein: CASSLTGNTEAFF. This chain links TRBV7-6 with TRBJ1-1; unclear D gene. The CDR3 contains 13 residues. Trimming stripped 3 bases from V and 1 base from J, with 6 bases between. In germline, CDR1 is SGHVS, CDR2 FNYEAQ.

CDR3 coding DNA: TGTGCCAGCGATACTAGCGGCCTCTACGAGCAGTACTTC. Translation: CASDTSGLYEQYF. This chain uses TRBV28 with TRBJ2-7; 8 bases match TRBD2. J gave up 3 bases and V 8 bases, and 6 bases lay outside the gene matches. The CDR3 sequence is 13 residues long. Looked up from germline, CDR1 is MDHEN and CDR2 is SYDVKM.

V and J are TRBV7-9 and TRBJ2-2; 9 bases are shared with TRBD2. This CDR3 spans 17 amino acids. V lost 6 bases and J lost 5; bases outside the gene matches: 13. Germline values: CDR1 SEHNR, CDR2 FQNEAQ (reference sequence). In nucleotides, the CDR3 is TGTGCCAGCAGTCCCCGCCGCCGGCTAGCGGGAACCGGGGAGCTGTTTTTT. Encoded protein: CASSPRRRLAGTGELFF.

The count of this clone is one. The CDR3 sequence: CASSRRTGFANEKLFF. Written as DNA, the CDR3 is TGTGCCAGCAGCCGACGGACAGGGTTCGCTAATGAAAAACTGTTTTTT. V gene TRBV7-9 combines with J gene TRBJ1-4; TRBD1 matches 8 bases. J was trimmed by 3 bases and V by 5 bases; bases with no gene match: 8. This CDR3 is built from 16 residues. Germline assignment: CDR1 SEHNR and CDR2 FQNEAQ (reference sequence).

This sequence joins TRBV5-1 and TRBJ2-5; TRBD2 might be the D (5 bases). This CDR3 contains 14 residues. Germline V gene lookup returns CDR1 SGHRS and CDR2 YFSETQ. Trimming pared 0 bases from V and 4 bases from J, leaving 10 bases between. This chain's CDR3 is CASSLAGETETQYF. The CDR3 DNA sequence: TGCGCCAGCAGCTTGGCCGGGGAAACAGAGACCCAGTACTTC.

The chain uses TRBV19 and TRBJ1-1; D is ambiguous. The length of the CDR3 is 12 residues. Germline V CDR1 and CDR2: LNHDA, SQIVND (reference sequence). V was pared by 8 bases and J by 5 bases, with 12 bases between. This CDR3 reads CASASGLTEAFF. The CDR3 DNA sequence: TGTGCCAGTGCCTCGGGGTTAACTGAAGCTTTCTTT.

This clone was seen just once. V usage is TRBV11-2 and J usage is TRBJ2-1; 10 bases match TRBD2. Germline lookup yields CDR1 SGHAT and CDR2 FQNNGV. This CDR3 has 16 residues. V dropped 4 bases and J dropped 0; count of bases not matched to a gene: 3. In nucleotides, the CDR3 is TGTGCCAGCAGCTCTTCTAGCGGGAGCTCCTACAATGAGCAGTTCTTC. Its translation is CASSSSSGSSYNEQFF.

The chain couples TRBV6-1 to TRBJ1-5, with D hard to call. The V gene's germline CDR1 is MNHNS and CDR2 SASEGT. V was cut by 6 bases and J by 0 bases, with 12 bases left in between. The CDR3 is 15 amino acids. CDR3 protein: CASSSFRDSNQPQHF. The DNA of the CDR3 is TGTGCCAGCAGCTCTTTCCGGGATAGCAATCAGCCCCAGCATTTT.

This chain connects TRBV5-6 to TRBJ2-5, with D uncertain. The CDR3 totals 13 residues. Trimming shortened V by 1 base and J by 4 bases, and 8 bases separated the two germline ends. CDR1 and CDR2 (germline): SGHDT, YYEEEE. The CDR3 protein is CASSLSVRETQYF. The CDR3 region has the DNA TGTGCCAGCAGCTTGTCAGTCAGAGAGACCCAGTACTTC.

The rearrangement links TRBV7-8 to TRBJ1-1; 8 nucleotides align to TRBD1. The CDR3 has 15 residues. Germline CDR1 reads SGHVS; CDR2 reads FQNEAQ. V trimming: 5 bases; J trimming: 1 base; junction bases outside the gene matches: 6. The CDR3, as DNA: TGTGCCAGCAGCAAAAACAGGGGGAGGAACACTGAAGCTTTCTTT. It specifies CASSKNRGRNTEAFF.

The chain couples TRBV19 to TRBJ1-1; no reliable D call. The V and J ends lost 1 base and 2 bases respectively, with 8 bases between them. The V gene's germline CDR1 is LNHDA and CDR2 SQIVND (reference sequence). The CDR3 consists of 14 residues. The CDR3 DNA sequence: TGTGCCAGTAGTATAGGACGGGCTAACACTGAAGCTTTCTTT. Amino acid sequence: CASSIGRANTEAFF.

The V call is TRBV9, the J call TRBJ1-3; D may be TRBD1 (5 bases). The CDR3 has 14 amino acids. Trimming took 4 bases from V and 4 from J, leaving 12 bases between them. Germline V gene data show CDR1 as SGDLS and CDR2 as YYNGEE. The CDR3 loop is CASSPGGRGNTIYF. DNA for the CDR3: TGTGCCAGCAGCCCCGGGGGAAGGGGAAACACCATATATTTT.